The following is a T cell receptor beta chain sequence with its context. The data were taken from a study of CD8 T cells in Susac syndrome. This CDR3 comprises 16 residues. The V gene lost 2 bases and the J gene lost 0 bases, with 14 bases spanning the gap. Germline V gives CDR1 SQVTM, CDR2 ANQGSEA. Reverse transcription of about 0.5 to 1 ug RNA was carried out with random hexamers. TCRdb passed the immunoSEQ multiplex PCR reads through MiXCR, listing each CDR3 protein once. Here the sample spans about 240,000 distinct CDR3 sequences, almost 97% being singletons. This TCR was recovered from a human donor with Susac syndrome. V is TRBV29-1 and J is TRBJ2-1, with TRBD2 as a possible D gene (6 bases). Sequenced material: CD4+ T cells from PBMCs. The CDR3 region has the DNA TGCAGCGTTGAAAATATAGCGGTTCTCTCCTACAATGAGCAGTTCTTC. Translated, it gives CSVENIAVLSYNEQFF.